This entry lists 9 T cell receptor beta chains sequenced from one sample in a study of blood T cell repertoires in COVID-19. Generated by immunoSEQ multiplex PCR, the TCRdb table keeps only in-frame clones and is missing some. The sample contains 150,000 to 200,000 clones, over 80% of which appear only once. Input material: PBMCs or T cells enriched from blood (not recorded which). The receptor source for this set is a woman aged 25 to 45 who had been exposed to COVID-19.

V is TRBV7-9 and J is TRBJ2-7; 9 bases are shared with TRBD1. Germline V gives CDR1 SEHNR, CDR2 FQNEAQ (reference sequence). Germline trimming cut 2 bases from V and 0 bases from J; bases unmatched to any gene: 2. The CDR3 covers 15 residues. The CDR3 loop is CASSLTGQGSYEQYF. The CDR3 DNA sequence: TGTGCCAGCAGCTTAACGGGACAGGGCTCCTACGAGCAGTACTTC.

The rearrangement uses TRBV7-9 and TRBJ1-2, with unresolved D. The CDR3 has 13 residues. The germline CDR1 and CDR2 sequences are SEHNR and FQNEAQ (reference sequence). V was trimmed by 5 bases and J by 8 bases, leaving 15 bases between them. The chain's CDR3 is CASSPEGHGGYTF. CDR3 DNA sequence: TGTGCCAGCAGCCCCGAGGGCCATGGGGGCTACACCTTC.

The chain combines TRBV7-8 with TRBJ1-1, with D uncertain. Germline loops: CDR1 SGHVS, CDR2 FQNEAQ. Trimming took 0 bases from V and 3 from J, leaving 5 bases between them. CDR3 length: 13 amino acids. The CDR3 reads CASSLAIDTEAFF. The CDR3 nucleotides are TGTGCCAGCAGCTTAGCTATCGACACTGAAGCTTTCTTT.

V usage is TRBV29-1 and J usage is TRBJ2-7; TRBD1 agrees at 9 bases. Germline V CDR1 and CDR2: SQVTM, ANQGSEA. The J segment lost 5 bases and the V segment lost 4 bases, leaving 12 bases of the junction unmatched. The CDR3 contains 15 residues. CDR3 sequence reads: CSVGGTGRLSNEQYF. The CDR3 DNA follows: TGCAGCGTTGGCGGGACAGGGCGCCTCTCGAACGAGCAGTACTTC.

This chain links TRBV2 with TRBJ2-5; tentatively, D is TRBD2 (5 bases). The CDR3 covers 15 residues. Germline lookup yields CDR1 SNHLY and CDR2 FYNNEI. V gave up 0 bases and J gave up 7 bases, with 15 bases separating them. The CDR3 spells CASSEATATGRTQYF. The CDR3, as DNA: TGTGCCAGCAGTGAAGCCACCGCGACTGGGAGGACCCAGTACTTC.

This rearrangement joins TRBV29-1 to TRBJ2-5; 8 nucleotides align to TRBD2. The CDR3 contains 17 residues. The germline V gene has CDR1 SQVTM and CDR2 ANQGSEA. J gave up 5 bases and V 2 bases, and 16 bases lay outside the gene matches. CDR3 protein: CSVEWGSGLVSRETQYF. The CDR3 nucleotides read TGCAGCGTTGAATGGGGGTCGGGACTAGTATCTCGGGAGACCCAGTACTTC.

This clone was observed a handful of times. This rearrangement joins TRBV20-1 to TRBJ1-1; D remains ambiguous. The CDR3 extends over 10 amino acids. Per germline, CDR1 DFQATT and CDR2 SNEGSKA (reference sequence). Trimming removed 8 bases from V and 5 bases from J, with 9 bases in between. CDR3 amino acids: CSLRTTEAFF. In nucleotides, the CDR3 is TGCAGTTTGAGAACGACTGAAGCTTTCTTT.

This clone appeared a few times. A much larger clone differs by one base, so this may be a read error. The same CDR3 can be traced to other DNA sequences in this sample. J is TRBJ2-7 and V is TRBV9; D remains unclear. Trimming stripped 0 bases from V and 2 bases from J, with 6 bases between. Germline CDR1 reads SGDLS; CDR2 reads YYNGEE. This CDR3 has 13 residues. Here the CDR3 DNA reads TGTGCCAGCAGCGTAGGACTCACCTACGAGCAGTACTTC. Protein: CASSVGLTYEQYF.

This clone was picked up a small number of times. The V gene is TRBV5-1, the J gene TRBJ1-5; the match to TRBD1 covers 10 bases. This CDR3 has 19 amino acids. The V gene end was trimmed by 4 bases and the J gene end by 1 base; junction bases not matched to a gene: 14. Germline V gene sequence: CDR1 SGHRS, CDR2 YFSETQ. CDR3 loop: CASSHGQGVLVRSNQPQHF. Written as DNA, the CDR3 is TGCGCCAGCAGCCACGGACAGGGGGTCCTCGTGAGAAGCAATCAGCCCCAGCATTTT.